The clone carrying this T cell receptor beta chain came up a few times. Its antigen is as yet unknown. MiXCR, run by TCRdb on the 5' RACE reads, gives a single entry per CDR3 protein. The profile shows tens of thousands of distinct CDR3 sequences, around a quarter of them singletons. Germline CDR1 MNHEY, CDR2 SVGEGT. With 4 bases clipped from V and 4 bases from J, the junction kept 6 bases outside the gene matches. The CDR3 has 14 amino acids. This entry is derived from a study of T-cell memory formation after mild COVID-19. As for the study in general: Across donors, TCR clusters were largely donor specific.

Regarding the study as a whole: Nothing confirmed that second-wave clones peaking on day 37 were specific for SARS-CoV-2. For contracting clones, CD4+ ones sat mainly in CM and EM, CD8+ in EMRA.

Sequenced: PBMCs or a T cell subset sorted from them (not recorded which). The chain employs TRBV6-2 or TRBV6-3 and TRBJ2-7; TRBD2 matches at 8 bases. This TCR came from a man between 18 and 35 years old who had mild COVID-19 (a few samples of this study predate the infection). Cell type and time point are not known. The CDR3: CASSFGLAGYEQYV. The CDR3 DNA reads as TGTGCCAGCAGTTTCGGACTAGCAGGTTACGAGCAGTACGTC.